This TCR beta chain stems from a study of T cell responses to AZD1222 COVID-19 vaccine. Clones were sequenced by immunoSEQ multiplex PCR, and TCRdb holds only the in-frame ones, with some missing. The sample records some 55,000 clones, 70% to 90% being singletons. CDR1 and CDR2 (germline): SEHNR, FQNEAQ (reference sequence). The CDR3 is 13 residues long. V lost 5 bases and J lost 6; bases outside the gene matches: 3. Concerning this clone: The antigen is not known.

Whole-study findings and limits: A rise in Spike-specific TCR breadth and depth followed two AZD1222 doses. Clonal diversity may have been underestimated in mostly white British donors. Only after the peak T cell response were repertoires sampled.

The sequenced sample was peripheral blood, obtained on day 0 of AZD1222 vaccination. This TCR was sampled from an adult in good health. This chain uses TRBV7-9 with TRBJ2-7; TRBD1 agrees at 11 bases. CDR3 in amino acids: CASSRTGGGEQYF. As DNA, the CDR3 is TGTGCCAGCAGCCGGACAGGGGGCGGCGAGCAGTACTTC.